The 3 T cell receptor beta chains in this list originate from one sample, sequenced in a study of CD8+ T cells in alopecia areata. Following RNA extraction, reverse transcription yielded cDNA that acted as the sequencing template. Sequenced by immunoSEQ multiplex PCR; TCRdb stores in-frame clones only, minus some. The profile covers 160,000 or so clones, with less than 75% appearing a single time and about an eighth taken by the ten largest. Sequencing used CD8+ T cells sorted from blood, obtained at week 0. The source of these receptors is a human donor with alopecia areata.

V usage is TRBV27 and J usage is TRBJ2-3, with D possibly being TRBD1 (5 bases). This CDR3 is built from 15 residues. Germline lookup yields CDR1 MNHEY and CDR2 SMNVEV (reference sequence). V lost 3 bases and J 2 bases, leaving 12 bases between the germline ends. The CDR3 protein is CASSFRQYPTDTQYF. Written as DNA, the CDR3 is TGTGCCAGCAGTTTTAGACAGTACCCCACAGATACGCAGTATTTT.

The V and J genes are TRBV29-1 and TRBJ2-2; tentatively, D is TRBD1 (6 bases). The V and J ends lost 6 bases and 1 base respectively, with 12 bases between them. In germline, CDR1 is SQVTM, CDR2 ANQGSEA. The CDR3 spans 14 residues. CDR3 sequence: CSVEWGRNTGELFF. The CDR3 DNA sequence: TGCAGCGTGGAATGGGGGCGGAACACCGGGGAGCTGTTTTTT.

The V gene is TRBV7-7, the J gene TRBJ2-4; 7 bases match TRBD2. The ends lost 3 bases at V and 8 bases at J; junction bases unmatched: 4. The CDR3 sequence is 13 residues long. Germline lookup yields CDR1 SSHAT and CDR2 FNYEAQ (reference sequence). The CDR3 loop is CASSFGEGDIQYF. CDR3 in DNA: TGTGCCAGCAGCTTCGGGGAGGGCGACATTCAGTACTTC.